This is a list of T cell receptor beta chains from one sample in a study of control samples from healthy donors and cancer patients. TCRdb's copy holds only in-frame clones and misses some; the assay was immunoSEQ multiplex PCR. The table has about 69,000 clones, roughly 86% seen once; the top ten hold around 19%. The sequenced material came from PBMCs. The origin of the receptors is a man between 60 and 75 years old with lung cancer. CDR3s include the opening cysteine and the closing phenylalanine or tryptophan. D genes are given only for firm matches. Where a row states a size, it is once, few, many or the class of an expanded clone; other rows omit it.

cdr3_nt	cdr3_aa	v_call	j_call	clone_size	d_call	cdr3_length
TGTGCCAGCAGTTTTTCCAGAGAGCAGTTCTTC	CASSFSREQFF	TRBV12-3/TRBV12-4	TRBJ2-1	-	-	11
TGTGCCAGCTCAAAGGAGACAGGGAACTATGGCTACACCTTC	CASSKETGNYGYTF	TRBV18	TRBJ1-2	-	TRBD1	14
TGCGCCAGCAGCTTGGCAGCTGGCCCACAGGGGTTCACTGAAGCTTTCTTT	CASSLAAGPQGFTEAFF	TRBV5-1	TRBJ1-1	-	TRBD1	17
TGTGCCACCAGTGTCAAAGGCGGCTATGAGACCCAGTACTTC	CATSVKGGYETQYF	TRBV24-1	TRBJ2-5	-	-	14
TGTGCCAGCAGCTACCGGACAGGGGCGGCACCCCTCCACTTT	CASSYRTGAAPLHF	TRBV11-1	TRBJ1-6	once	TRBD1	14
TGTGCCAGCAGCTATCCGTACGGTGAGCAGTTCTTC	CASSYPYGEQFF	TRBV7-2	TRBJ2-1	once	-	12
TGTGCCAGCAGTCCACTCGGCCCCCTCGGTGAGCAGTTCTTC	CASSPLGPLGEQFF	TRBV6-5	TRBJ2-1	-	-	14
TGTGCCAGCAGTGATCTAGGGAGTCGGAATGAAAAACTGTTTTTT	CASSDLGSRNEKLFF	TRBV2	TRBJ1-4	-	-	15
TGTGCCAGCGCAAGACAGGGTAAAAGCACAGATACGCAGTATTTT	CASARQGKSTDTQYF	TRBV2	TRBJ2-3	few	TRBD1	15
TGTGCCAGCAGCTCGGACAGGACCTACGAGCAGTACTTC	CASSSDRTYEQYF	TRBV7-9	TRBJ2-7	-	TRBD1	13
TGTGCCACCAGTGATTCCGGGACAGGGGTGACTGAAGCTTTCTTT	CATSDSGTGVTEAFF	TRBV24-1	TRBJ1-1	-	TRBD1	15
TGTGCCAGCAGCTCTCGACCAGAACCCTACAATGAGCAGTTCTTC	CASSSRPEPYNEQFF	TRBV7-8	TRBJ2-1	-	-	15
TGTGCCAGCAGCCCCATCCGGGAGGCTGGGGCCAACGTCCTGACTTTC	CASSPIREAGANVLTF	TRBV11-3	TRBJ2-6	-	TRBD2	16
TGCGCCAGCCAGAAACAGGGGTCTTACAATGAGCAGTTCTTC	CASQKQGSYNEQFF	TRBV10-1	TRBJ2-1	-	TRBD1	14
TGTGCCAGCAGCCCAACCACCGCATACAATGAGCAGTTCTTC	CASSPTTAYNEQFF	TRBV7-9	TRBJ2-1	-	-	14
TGTGCCAGCAGCTCACAACAGGGGGCTGGGACAGATACGCAGTATTTT	CASSSQQGAGTDTQYF	TRBV5-4	TRBJ2-3	-	TRBD1	16
TGTGCCAGCAGCCAAGAATGGGGGCAGGGCTTAATTGGAAAACTGTTTTTT	CASSQEWGQGLIGKLFF	TRBV4-2	TRBJ1-4	-	-	17
TGTGCCAGTAGGGGGAATGAAAAACTGTTTTTT	CASRGNEKLFF	TRBV19	TRBJ1-4	few	-	11
TGTGCCATCAGTGAGAGGGGGATGAACACTGAAGCTTTCTTT	CAISERGMNTEAFF	TRBV10-3	TRBJ1-1	-	-	14
TGTGCCAGCAGCCAAGAGCGGGGCAGTGGCTACACCTTC	CASSQERGSGYTF	TRBV3-1/TRBV3-2	TRBJ1-2	-	-	13